The present T cell receptor (beta chain) was sequenced within a study of T cell responses to AZD1222 COVID-19 vaccine. TCRdb keeps only in-frame clones here, not all; method: immunoSEQ multiplex PCR. Of about 160,000 clones listed, 90% to 95% are singletons. Trimming cost V 3 bases and J 1 base, with 30 bases left between them. The CDR3 totals 21 residues. Germline assignment: CDR1 LNHDA and CDR2 SQIVND (reference sequence). This chain uses TRBV19 with TRBJ1-2; D unresolved. The specimen was peripheral blood, collected on day 0 of AZD1222 vaccination. The receptor was isolated from an adult in good health. CDR3 sequence (DNA): TGTGCCAGTAGTATCTGGGTAGGGCGGGTCGGAGGAATTGGCGGTAACTATGGCTACACCTTC. Amino acid sequence: CASSIWVGRVGGIGGNYGYTF.